This TCR beta chain was found in a study of CD8+CD57+ T cells in acquired aplastic anemia. Genomic DNA, the template, was used for profiling of the TCR beta VDJ and CDR3. TCRdb reprocessed the reads with MiXCR, giving one entry per CDR3 protein. The table lists 200,000 to 250,000 distinct CDR3 sequences, 65% of them singletons. The authors sequenced patients whose flow cytometry had shown CD8+CD57+ cell expansion. This CDR3 comprises 16 residues. J gave up 4 bases and V 5 bases, and 6 bases lay outside the gene matches. From germline, CDR1 is SGHVS and CDR2 FQNEAQ. Sequenced input: sorted CD4+, CD8+, or CD8+CD57+ T cells (not recorded which) from PBMCs. The receptor's source is a human donor with aplastic anemia. J is TRBJ1-6 and V is TRBV7-8; 9 nucleotides line up with TRBD1. The CDR3 DNA reads TGTGCCAGCAGCCCCCCAGGGACAGGGTATAATTCACCCCTCCACTTT. Encoded protein: CASSPPGTGYNSPLHF.